Presented here are 19 T cell receptor beta chains from one specimen sequenced in a study of T cells in Graves' hyperthyroidism and ophthalmopathy. The investigators amplified TCR beta CDR3 regions from RNA transcripts. An initial round of RT-PCR targeting the TCR CDR3 relied on the HTBI primer set. TCRdb fed the multiplex PCR reads into MiXCR, producing one record per CDR3 protein. The table shows approximately 640,000 distinct CDR3 sequences, with 15% to 20% occurring only once. The sample was blood. The receptors originated from a man aged 45-65 years with Graves' hyperthyroidism.

This clonotype appeared many times. This chain links TRBV30 with TRBJ1-3, with no clear D. Looked up from germline, CDR1 is GTSNPN and CDR2 is SVGIG (reference sequence). CDR3 size: 13 residues. V was clipped by 1 base and J by 1 base, with 5 bases between them. CDR3 residues: CAWSGGSGNTIYF. For the CDR3, the DNA is TGTGCCTGGAGTGGAGGGTCTGGAAACACCATATATTTT.

The chain recombines TRBV28 with TRBJ2-4; D might be TRBD2 (6 bases). Trimming shortened V by 10 bases and J by 0 bases, and 13 bases separated the two germline ends. The germline V gene has CDR1 MDHEN and CDR2 SYDVKM. There are 14 residues in the CDR3. CDR3 sequence reads: CATSLGGAKNIQYF. The CDR3 region has the DNA TGTGCCACCTCCCTGGGGGGAGCCAAAAACATTCAGTACTTC. Using reference TRBV28 and TRBJ2-4 for the parts outside the CDR3, the full variable domain is DVKVTQSSRYLVKRTGEKVFLECVQDMDHENMFWYRQDPGLGLRLIYFSYDVKMKEKGDIPEGYSVSREKKERFSLILESASTNQTSMYLCATSLGGAKNIQYFGAGTRLSVL.

The chain is built from TRBV18 and TRBJ1-4; D ambiguous. Trimming took off 3 bases at V and 8 bases at J, with 13 bases between the two ends. The CDR3 is 14 residues long. CDR1 is KGHSH and CDR2 is LQKENI in the germline V gene. The CDR3 loop is CASSPRRELEKLFF. The CDR3 region has the DNA TGTGCCAGCTCACCCCGGAGGGAACTCGAAAAACTGTTTTTT.

V is TRBV5-1 and J is TRBJ2-5, with a tentative D call TRBD2 (5 bases). Germline V CDR1 and CDR2: SGHRS, YFSETQ. The V end was cut by 1 base, the J end by 5 bases, with 18 bases between. The CDR3 totals 16 residues. CDR3: CASSLQSRVGRETQYF. The CDR3 coding sequence is TGCGCCAGCAGCTTGCAGTCGAGGGTCGGAAGGGAGACCCAGTACTTC. The whole variable domain, filled in from reference TRBV5-1 and TRBJ2-5, reads KAGVTQTPRYLIKTRGQQVTLSCSPISGHRSVSWYQQTPGQGLQFLFEYFSETQRNKGNFPGRFSGRQFSNSRSEMNVSTLELGDSALYLCASSLQSRVGRETQYFGPGTRLLVL.

This rearrangement joins TRBV19 to TRBJ1-5, with 7 bases aligning to TRBD1. This CDR3 spans 17 amino acids. Trimming cost V 2 bases and J 5 bases; bases outside gene matches: 12. In germline, CDR1 is LNHDA, CDR2 SQIVND (reference sequence). CDR3 in DNA: TGTGCCAGTAGTATAAGGGCTCGGCAGGGGGGGCATCAGCCCCAGCATTTT. Its protein product is CASSIRARQGGHQPQHF.

This clonotype showed up many times. The V gene is TRBV10-3, the J gene TRBJ2-7; D is unclear. The germline gives CDR1 ENHRY, CDR2 SYGVKD. The CDR3 loop spans 12 amino acids. Trimming took off 8 bases at V and 0 bases at J, with 8 bases between the two ends. CDR3 loop: CAIGSSSYEQYF. The CDR3 DNA reads as TGTGCCATCGGTTCATCCTCCTACGAGCAGTACTTC.

The sample holds many counts of this clonotype. The chain employs TRBV6-5 and TRBJ1-6; the D is unclear. Germline lookup yields CDR1 MNHEY and CDR2 SVGAGI. V was clipped by 0 bases and J by 2 bases, with 8 bases between them. The CDR3 contains 16 residues. The CDR3, as DNA: TGTGCCAGCAGTTACTCGACCCTAGCCTATAATTCACCCCTCCACTTT. The encoded protein is CASSYSTLAYNSPLHF.

The chain uses TRBV11-2 and TRBJ2-5, with D perhaps given as TRBD1 or TRBD2 (5 bases each). CDR1 and CDR2 from the germline V gene are SGHAT and FQNNGV. V was pared by 5 bases and J by 3 bases, with 19 bases between. This CDR3 contains 16 residues. For the CDR3, the DNA is TGTGCCAGCAGCCAAGGAGGTGGGGACGGCGAAGAGACCCAGTACTTC. It is translated as CASSQGGGDGEETQYF.

This clonotype was recorded at least ten times. The chain joins TRBV27 to TRBJ1-1; 10 bases agree with TRBD1. V was pared by 6 bases and J by 0 bases, with 4 bases of the junction left unmatched. The CDR3 length is 15 residues. Germline V lookup: CDR1 MNHEY, CDR2 SMNVEV (reference sequence). The CDR3 region is CASRDRGTMNTEAFF. Here the CDR3 DNA reads TGTGCCAGCAGGGACAGGGGGACCATGAACACTGAAGCTTTCTTT.

This clonotype showed up many times. V usage is TRBV27 and J usage is TRBJ2-3; 8 bases map to TRBD2. Germline loops: CDR1 MNHEY, CDR2 SMNVEV (reference sequence). J lost 0 bases, V lost 4 bases, and 18 bases had no gene match. The CDR3 runs 20 residues. CDR3 sequence: CASSSQPPGVSSGSTDTQYF. CDR3 DNA: TGTGCCAGCAGTTCCCAACCCCCGGGGGTCTCTAGCGGGAGCACAGATACGCAGTATTTT.

On this clonotype itself: The conserved closing phenylalanine or tryptophan is absent in this CDR3, likely reflecting a read error. The chain joins TRBV6-1 to TRBJ1-2, with 8 bases that match TRBD1. The junction had 5 bases not matched to a gene; V was cut back by 6 bases and J by 2 bases. Germline V gives CDR1 MNHNS, CDR2 SASEGT. This CDR3 region has 14 residues. DNA of the CDR3: TGTGCCAGCAGCCCGGACAGGGAAAACTATGGCTACACCCTC. Its translation: CASSPDRENYGYTL.

In its sample, this clonotype was seen many times. The V gene is TRBV11-1, the J gene TRBJ2-5, with 7 bases lining up with TRBD1. With V trimmed by 5 bases and J by 3 bases, 9 bases remained unmatched. CDR1 and CDR2 (germline): SGHAT, FQDESV (reference sequence). The CDR3 spans 15 residues. In nucleotides, the CDR3 is TGTGCCAGCAGCGAGCCGGGGCAGGGGGAAGAGACCCAGTACTTC. Translating gives CASSEPGQGEETQYF.

This clonotype was found many times. J is TRBJ2-5 and V is TRBV6-1; tentative D call: TRBD2 (5 bases). The CDR3 loop spans 16 amino acids. The germline V gene has CDR1 MNHNS and CDR2 SASEGT. Trimming pared 8 bases from V and 2 bases from J, leaving 21 bases between. CDR3 coding DNA: TGTGCCAGCGTGAGGCGGTGGGGAGCCCCTCAAGAGACCCAGTACTTC. Translation: CASVRRWGAPQETQYF.

Ten or more counts support this clonotype. The chain joins TRBV28 to TRBJ1-2; D not resolved. The CDR3 spans 15 residues. Deletions cut 5 bases from V and 4 bases from J, with 17 bases between. The germline CDR1 and CDR2 sequences are MDHEN and SYDVKM. DNA for the CDR3: TGTGCCAGCAGTCCCGAGACTTGGCTGACCTATGGCTACACCTTC. Residues: CASSPETWLTYGYTF.

This clonotype was seen a handful of times. This chain connects TRBV10-2 to TRBJ2-7, with 11 bases fitting TRBD1. CDR1 is WSHSY and CDR2 is SAAADI in the germline V gene. The CDR3 spans 16 residues. V was clipped by 3 bases and J by 5 bases; unmatched bases: 9. The DNA for the CDR3 is TGCGCCAGCAGTGAACGGGACAGGGGGTCGACGGACGAGCAGTACTTC. Protein: CASSERDRGSTDEQYF.

The table lists this clonotype with a few counts. The V and J genes are TRBV20-1 and TRBJ1-6, with TRBD1 as a possible D gene (5 bases). The CDR3 spans 17 residues. Trimming left V 3 bases short and J 1 base short, with 16 bases between. Germline loops: CDR1 DFQATT, CDR2 SNEGSKA (reference sequence). CDR3 protein: CSARGLSGRSYNSPLHF. The CDR3 DNA is TGCAGTGCTAGGGGGCTCTCTGGGAGGTCCTATAATTCACCCCTCCACTTT.

The table lists this clonotype with a few counts. The chain employs TRBV4-3 and TRBJ2-5; the match to TRBD2 covers 8 bases. This CDR3 has 18 amino acids. Looked up from germline, CDR1 is LGHNA and CDR2 is YSLEER. Trimming cost V 4 bases and J 2 bases; bases outside gene matches: 15. CDR3: CASSRTLRGSGEQETQYF. The CDR3 DNA is TGCGCCAGCAGCCGAACCCTTCGAGGTAGCGGGGAGCAAGAGACCCAGTACTTC.

This clonotype was seen many times. V usage is TRBV28 and J usage is TRBJ2-1; TRBD2 matches 12 bases. Germline loops: CDR1 MDHEN, CDR2 SYDVKM. The J segment lost 13 bases and the V segment lost 7 bases, leaving 8 bases of the junction unmatched. The CDR3 is made up of 13 amino acids. CDR3 loop: CASKLAGGSSQFF. The CDR3 bases are TGTGCCAGCAAACTAGCGGGAGGATCGAGTCAGTTCTTC.

This clonotype was picked up a small number of times. The CDR3 DNA is TGTGCCAGCAGTTACATGGCGGAGAACACTGAAGCTTTCTTT. Amino acids: CASSYMAENTEAFF. The chain is built from TRBV6-5 and TRBJ1-1; D uncertain. Trimming removed 2 bases from V and 1 base from J, with 8 bases in between. The CDR3 consists of 14 residues. Germline CDR1 reads MNHEY; CDR2 reads SVGAGI.